The sequence of this T cell receptor (beta chain) was determined in a study of T-cell memory formation after mild COVID-19. TCRdb ran MiXCR on the 5' RACE reads and lists one entry per CDR3 protein. This repertoire shows under 400,000 distinct CDR3 sequences, around 20% found once; its top ten account for approximately 13%. Germline V gene lookup returns CDR1 MGHRA and CDR2 YSYEKL. V lost 3 bases and J lost 1, with 17 bases in between. The CDR3 is 17 amino acids. This receptor was identified in an adult woman who had mild COVID-19 (a few samples of this study predate the infection). Cell type and time point are not known. The sequenced material came from PBMCs or a T cell subset sorted from them (not recorded which). The rearrangement links TRBV4-1 to TRBJ2-3; the D gene is possibly TRBD1 (6 bases). The CDR3 loop reads CASSHPVKGVRTDTQYF. Here the CDR3 DNA reads TGCGCCAGCAGCCACCCAGTCAAGGGGGTCCGCACAGATACGCAGTATTTT.